The T cell receptor beta chain under discussion was sequenced for a study of blood T cell repertoires in COVID-19. Study information: Some COVID-19 samples were acute and others convalescent; all came from the United States, Italy and Spain. T cells, B-cell-depleted T cells, or PBMCs supplied cDNA or gDNA.

Produced via immunoSEQ multiplex PCR; TCRdb's table is partial and in-frame only. Seen here are around 170,000 clones, roughly 90% observed once, and the top ten hold roughly 2.8%. This clone was seen only once. Between the trimmed V and J ends, which lost 2 bases and 1 base, there was a span of 8 bases. The CDR3 has 14 amino acids. From germline, CDR1 is SGHRS and CDR2 YFSETQ. The receptor was isolated from a man between 60 and 70 years old with acute or convalescent COVID-19. Sequencing was carried out using peripheral blood. The chain combines TRBV5-1 with TRBJ2-3; D is undetermined. CDR3 DNA: TGCGCCAGCAGCTTAACCTCGGGCACAGATACGCAGTATTTT. Translating it yields CASSLTSGTDTQYF. Based on the CDR3 plus reference TRBV5-1 and TRBJ2-3, the full variable domain is KAGVTQTPRYLIKTRGQQVTLSCSPISGHRSVSWYQQTPGQGLQFLFEYFSETQRNKGNFPGRFSGRQFSNSRSEMNVSTLELGDSALYLCASSLTSGTDTQYFGPGTRLTVL.